Following are 10 T cell receptor beta chains from one sample sequenced in a study of blood T cells in healthy people across ages (dated by TCRdb to the mid-2010s). The library was generated by 5' RACE. Sequenced using an Illumina HiSeq 2500. The second PCR ran for roughly 7 to 12 cycles and used a J-beta primer mix along with a sample-barcoded 5' primer. In TCRdb, the public reads were trimmed at Q25 with fastp and aligned with MiXCR, with productive beta chains retained. All rows with the same CDR3 protein become a single entry with the most common DNA and genes. The sample records approximately 900,000 distinct CDR3 sequences, approximately 32% of which are singletons. The top ten clonotypes cover about a tenth of the sample. Another study also made use of these data, one on T cells of mothers and their children.

The material sequenced was blood. The receptors derive from a woman between 35 and 50 years old in good health.

The chain employs TRBV7-2 and TRBJ2-7; D may be TRBD1 (6 bases). The germline V gene encodes CDR1 SGHTA and CDR2 FQGNSA. The CDR3 spans 15 residues. V was shortened by 3 bases and J by 5 bases, with 17 bases between the two germline ends. The CDR3 here is CASSFSHRDSHEQYF. CDR3 bases: TGTGCCAGCAGCTTTTCTCACAGGGATTCCCACGAGCAGTACTTC.

The chain combines TRBV30 with TRBJ1-4; no clear D gene. Germline V CDR1 and CDR2: GTSNPN, SVGIG (reference sequence). V was cut by 7 bases and J by 6 bases, with 18 bases left in between. The CDR3 is 14 amino acids. The CDR3 loop reads CASTLGSDYEKLFF. The CDR3 nucleotides are TGTGCCTCCACCCTGGGATCAGACTATGAAAAACTGTTTTTT.

This chain uses TRBV29-1 with TRBJ2-5; 7 nucleotides line up with TRBD2. Germline lookup yields CDR1 SQVTM and CDR2 ANQGSEA. The CDR3 covers 12 residues. Trimming cost V 8 bases and J 3 bases; bases outside gene matches: 6. The CDR3 DNA is TGCAGCACCCTCGCGGGGGAAGAGACCCAGTACTTC. It yields the protein CSTLAGEETQYF. Supplemented by reference TRBV29-1 and TRBJ2-5, the full variable domain reads SAVISQKPSRDICQRGTSLTIQCQVDSQVTMMFWYRQQPGQSLTLIATANQGSEATYESGFVIDKFPISRPNLTFSTLTVSNMSPEDSSIYLCSTLAGEETQYFGPGTRLLVL.

This clonotype was picked up many times. The chain couples TRBV9 to TRBJ2-3; 7 nucleotides match TRBD1. Germline lookup yields CDR1 SGDLS and CDR2 YYNGEE. Unmatched junction bases numbered 3, after V lost 2 bases and J lost 0 bases. CDR3 length: 15 residues. The CDR3, as DNA: TGTGCCAGCAGCGTTACAGGGGTAAGCACAGATACGCAGTATTTT. Amino acids: CASSVTGVSTDTQYF.

With regard to this clonotype: The junction does not match germline at one end; this may be a read error. The chain joins TRBV24-1 to TRBJ2-2, with TRBD2 identical over 9 bases. The CDR3 sequence is 18 residues long. Germline CDR1 is KGHDR and CDR2 is SFDVKD. The CDR3 DNA sequence: TGCGCCACCAGTGATTCCTACTATAGCGGGGGAAGTACCGGGGAGCTGTTTTTT. Encoded protein: CATSDSYYSGGSTGELFF.

Turning to this clonotype: Since a much larger clone is just one base distant, this may be a read error. CDR3 region: CVSSQDMGGSGANVLTF. In DNA, the CDR3 is TGCGTCAGCAGCCAAGATATGGGGGGGTCTGGGGCCAACGTCCTGACTTTC. The V call is TRBV4-3, the J call TRBJ2-6; 7 nucleotides align to TRBD2. The CDR3 contains 17 residues. The V gene's germline CDR1 is LGHNA and CDR2 YSLEER.

The chain joins TRBV5-5 to TRBJ2-2; D not resolved. Trimming removed 2 bases from V and 2 bases from J, with 13 bases in between. The CDR3 loop spans 16 amino acids. Germline CDR1 reads SGHKS; CDR2 reads YYEKEE (reference sequence). The DNA of the CDR3 is TGTGCCAGCAGCTTCGAGGCAGGTAGAAACACCGGGGAGCTGTTTTTT. Amino acids: CASSFEAGRNTGELFF.

The table lists this clonotype with many counts. The chain recombines TRBV7-6 with TRBJ2-2; D is possibly TRBD1 (6 bases). This CDR3 has 15 amino acids. CDR1 is SGHVS, CDR2 FNYEAQ, per germline. V lost 0 bases, J lost 10 bases, and 15 bases lay in between. The CDR3 spells CASSLARGVPEELFF. In DNA, the CDR3 is TGTGCCAGCAGCTTAGCCAGGGGAGTGCCGGAGGAGCTGTTTTTT.

This clonotype was counted a few times. The genes are TRBV27 and TRBJ2-2; 8 bases are a match to TRBD1. J lost 4 bases, V lost 3 bases, and 7 bases had no gene match. The germline gives CDR1 MNHEY, CDR2 SMNVEV (reference sequence). The CDR3 contains 16 residues. CDR3 residues: CASSFQGARGTGELFF. CDR3 DNA: TGTGCCAGCAGTTTCCAGGGGGCGCGGGGCACCGGGGAGCTGTTTTTT.

This chain links TRBV2 with TRBJ2-1, with D perhaps matching TRBD2 (7 bases). V lost 6 bases and J 10 bases, leaving 13 bases between the germline ends. CDR3 length equals 12 residues. CDR1 and CDR2 (germline): SNHLY, FYNNEI. The CDR3 protein is CASRPGGTEQFF. DNA for the CDR3: TGTGCCAGCAGGCCGGGGGGCACGGAGCAGTTCTTC.